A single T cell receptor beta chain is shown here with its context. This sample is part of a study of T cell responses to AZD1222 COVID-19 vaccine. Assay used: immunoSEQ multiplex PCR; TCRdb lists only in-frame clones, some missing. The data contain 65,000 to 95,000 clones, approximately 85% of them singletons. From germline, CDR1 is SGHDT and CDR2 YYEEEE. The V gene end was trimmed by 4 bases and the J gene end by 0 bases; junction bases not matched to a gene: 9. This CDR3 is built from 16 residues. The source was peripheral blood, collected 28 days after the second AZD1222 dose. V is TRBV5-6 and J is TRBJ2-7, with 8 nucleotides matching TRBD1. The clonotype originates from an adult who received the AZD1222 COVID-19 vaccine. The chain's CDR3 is CASSPGTGGTSYEQYF. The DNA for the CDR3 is TGTGCCAGCAGCCCCGGGACAGGAGGGACCTCCTACGAGCAGTACTTC.